A single sample gave rise to the 2 T cell receptor beta chains below, sequenced in a study of post-analysis software for immune sequencing data. Whole-study findings and limits: TRBV segments more frequent in patients than in controls numbered five and included TRBV5-6, TRBV5-1 and TRBV20-1.

Antigens for these TCRs are unknown. Every TCR beta cDNA library bore unique molecular identifiers. TCRdb itself ran the PCR reads through MiXCR, one entry per CDR3 protein. In the table there are about 500,000 distinct CDR3 sequences, under 55% of which are singletons. The sample taken for sequencing was blood. These receptors were obtained from a girl aged 10 to 17 with multiple sclerosis.

The chain has TRBV3-1 and TRBJ1-3; tentatively, D is TRBD1 (5 bases). V was cut by 6 bases and J by 0 bases, with 12 bases left in between. Germline V gene sequence: CDR1 LGHDT, CDR2 YNNKEL (reference sequence). CDR3 length: 15 amino acids. The CDR3 spells CASSHGAISGNTIYF. CDR3 bases: TGTGCCAGCAGTCACGGGGCGATCTCTGGAAACACCATATATTTT.

This clonotype showed up just a few times. J is TRBJ1-2 and V is TRBV4-3; possible D gene TRBD1, 5 bases. This CDR3 has 13 amino acids. In germline, CDR1 is LGHNA, CDR2 YSLEER. The V end was cut by 0 bases, the J end by 6 bases, with 8 bases between. The CDR3 sequence: CASSQDRGHGYTF. CDR3 nucleotides: TGCGCCAGCAGCCAAGATCGGGGACATGGCTACACCTTC.